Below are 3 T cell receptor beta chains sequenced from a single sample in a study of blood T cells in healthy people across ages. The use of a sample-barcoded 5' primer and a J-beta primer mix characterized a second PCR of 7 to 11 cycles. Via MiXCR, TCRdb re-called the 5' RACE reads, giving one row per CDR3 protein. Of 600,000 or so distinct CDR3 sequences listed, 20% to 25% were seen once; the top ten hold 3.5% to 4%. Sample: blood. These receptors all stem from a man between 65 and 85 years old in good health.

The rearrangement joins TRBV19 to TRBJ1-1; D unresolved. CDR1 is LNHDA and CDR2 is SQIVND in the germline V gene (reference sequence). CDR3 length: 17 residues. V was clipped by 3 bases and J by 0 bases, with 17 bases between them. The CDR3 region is CASSMVPLLKLNTEAFF. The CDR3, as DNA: TGTGCCAGTAGTATGGTCCCCCTCCTCAAGTTGAACACTGAAGCTTTCTTT.

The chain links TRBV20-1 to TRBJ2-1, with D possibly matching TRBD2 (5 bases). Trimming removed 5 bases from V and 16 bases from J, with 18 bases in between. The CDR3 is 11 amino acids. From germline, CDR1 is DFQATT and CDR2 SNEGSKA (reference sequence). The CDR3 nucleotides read TGCAGTGCTGGGGAGCTCCCCGGGCCATTCTTC. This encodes CSAGELPGPFF.

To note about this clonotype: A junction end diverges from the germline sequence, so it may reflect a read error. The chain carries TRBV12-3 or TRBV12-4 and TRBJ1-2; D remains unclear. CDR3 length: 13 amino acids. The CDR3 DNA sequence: TGTGCCAGCAGCTTAGCGTACAGAGATGGCTACACCTTC. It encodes CASSLAYRDGYTF.